This TCR beta chain was observed in a study of cytomegalovirus exposure and HLA in healthy donors. Germline V gene lookup returns CDR1 GTSNPN and CDR2 SVGIG (reference sequence). V shed 1 base and J 5 bases; nucleotides not matched to a gene: 0. The CDR3 contains 13 residues. On this clone itself: The antigen is unknown.

Study-wide results and caveats: Across HLA loci, a later analysis found differing TCR association rates, with DRB1 most and HLA-C fewest. Reports credit the classifier with highly specific, highly sensitive diagnosis of cytomegalovirus status.

PCR amplification relied on 60 Vbeta primers (plus 13 Jbeta primers). The data were produced by immunoSEQ multiplex PCR, yet TCRdb's version contains in-frame clones alone and is incomplete. The sample comprises about 270,000 clones, about 75% of which are singletons, and 2% to 2.5% rests with the top ten. Sequenced material: PBMCs. The TCR comes from a female donor in good health and CMV-seronegative. The V call is TRBV30, the J call TRBJ2-2, with 8 nucleotides matching TRBD1. In DNA form, the CDR3 reads TGTGCCTGGAGTGGACAGGGGACCGGGGAGCTGTTTTTT. It is translated as CAWSGQGTGELFF.